A selection of T cell receptor beta chains follows, all from one sample in a study of blood T cell repertoires in COVID-19. TCRdb's table, derived via immunoSEQ multiplex PCR, lists solely in-frame clones and lacks some. The sample includes a few hundred thousand clones, roughly nine tenths of them seen just once. Specimen: PBMCs or T cells enriched from blood (not recorded which). Source of these receptors: a woman between 40 and 50 years old who had been exposed to COVID-19. The CDR3 runs from the conserved cysteine through the conserved F or W. D genes are given only for firm matches. The size of a clone is reported for some rows only, either as once, few or many, or as a class for expanded clones.

j_gene	v_gene	d_gene	abundance	CDR3aa	CDR3nt
TRBJ1-5	TRBV18	NA	NA	CASSPVDSPYQPQHF	TGTGCCAGCTCACCTGTCGACTCCCCGTACCAGCCCCAGCATTTT
TRBJ2-7	TRBV7-9	NA	NA	CASSLAGEPGEQYF	TGTGCTAGCAGCTTAGCTGGGGAGCCGGGCGAGCAGTACTTC
TRBJ1-3	TRBV7-9	TRBD1	NA	CASSETGGPGNTIYF	TGTGCCAGCAGCGAAACAGGGGGGCCTGGAAACACCATATATTTT
TRBJ2-2	TRBV3-1/TRBV3-2	TRBD2	NA	CASSQVARGLAEIGELFF	TGTGCCAGCAGCCAAGTAGCCCGGGGACTAGCGGAAATTGGGGAGCTGTTTTTT
TRBJ2-7	TRBV7-8	NA	NA	CASSLDGSDSYEQYF	TGTGCCAGCAGCTTAGACGGGAGCGACTCCTACGAGCAGTACTTC
TRBJ1-2	TRBV25-1	NA	few	CASRDPRGNYGYTF	TGTGCCAGCCGGGACCCCCGGGGGAACTATGGCTACACCTTC
TRBJ1-1	TRBV7-9	NA	NA	CASSLQGSTEAFF	TGTGCCAGCAGCTTACAGGGGAGCACTGAAGCTTTCTTT
TRBJ1-3	TRBV28	NA	NA	CASSFQLISGNTIYF	TGTGCCAGCAGTTTCCAGTTAATCTCTGGAAACACCATATATTTT
TRBJ2-5	TRBV27	NA	NA	CASKSRQGQGTQYF	TGTGCCAGCAAATCACGGCAGGGCCAAGGGACCCAGTACTTC
TRBJ1-1	TRBV7-9	NA	NA	CASSLGRQEVMNTEAFF	TGTGCCAGCAGTTTAGGCCGACAGGAGGTCATGAACACTGAAGCTTTCTTT
TRBJ1-3	TRBV9	NA	NA	CASSGTYYSGNTIYF	TGTGCCAGCAGCGGAACCTATTACTCTGGAAACACCATATATTTT
TRBJ1-6	TRBV30	NA	NA	CACTSGRANSPLHF	TGTGCCTGTACCTCGGGGAGGGCTAATTCACCCCTCCACTTT
TRBJ1-4	TRBV19	TRBD1	NA	CASSTDRFATNEKLFF	TGTGCCAGTAGTACGGACAGGTTTGCAACTAATGAAAAACTGTTTTTT
TRBJ1-2	TRBV2	NA	NA	CAIKLGPDYGYTF	TGTGCCATAAAACTGGGGCCCGACTATGGCTACACCTTC
TRBJ1-1	TRBV6-6	TRBD1	NA	CASSYSTGVANTEAFF	TGTGCCAGCAGTTACTCGACAGGGGTGGCGAACACTGAAGCTTTCTTT
TRBJ2-3	TRBV25-1	TRBD2	NA	CASSDPTGARGTDTQYF	TGTGCCAGCAGTGACCCCACCGGGGCGCGGGGGACAGATACGCAGTATTTT
TRBJ2-3	TRBV7-8	TRBD1	NA	CASRQGGTDTQYF	TGTGCCAGCAGACAGGGGGGCACAGATACGCAGTATTTT
TRBJ1-3	TRBV5-6	NA	NA	CASSLVTGPGNTIYF	TGTGCCAGCAGCTTGGTTACAGGCCCTGGAAACACCATATATTTT
TRBJ2-1	TRBV18	TRBD1	NA	CASSPKQGGYNEQFF	TGTGCCAGCTCACCAAAACAGGGGGGATACAATGAGCAGTTCTTC
TRBJ2-3	TRBV19	TRBD2	NA	CASSSKAGGTDTQYF	TGTGCCAGTAGTTCGAAAGCGGGGGGAACAGATACGCAGTATTTT
TRBJ1-1	TRBV9	TRBD1	NA	CASSPDTGAGTEAFF	TGTGCCAGCAGCCCCGATACAGGGGCCGGGACTGAAGCTTTCTTT
TRBJ2-2	TRBV15	NA	NA	CATSRLLGKGTGELFF	TGTGCCACCAGCAGACTACTCGGGAAAGGGACCGGGGAGCTGTTTTTT
TRBJ2-1	TRBV3-1/TRBV3-2	TRBD1	NA	CASAPTGVLEQFF	TGTGCCAGCGCCCCGACAGGGGTCCTTGAGCAGTTCTTC
TRBJ1-1	TRBV14	NA	NA	CASGQGRNTEAFF	TGTGCCAGCGGGCAGGGCCGGAACACTGAAGCTTTCTTT
TRBJ2-5	TRBV6-4	NA	NA	CASSDSPQTTQYF	TGTGCCAGCAGTGACTCCCCCCAGACTACCCAGTACTTC
TRBJ1-1	TRBV7-2	NA	NA	CASSLQGSNTEAFF	TGTGCCAGCAGCTTACAGGGATCTAACACTGAAGCTTTCTTT
TRBJ1-2	TRBV5-4	NA	once	CASSLDQVYGYTF	TGTGCCAGCAGCTTGGACCAGGTCTATGGCTACACCTTC
TRBJ1-2	TRBV29-1	TRBD1	NA	CSVQVDSGQVNYGYTF	TGCAGCGTTCAGGTCGATTCGGGACAGGTTAACTATGGCTACACCTTC
TRBJ2-1	TRBV4-3	NA	NA	CASSQGHTSSSEQFF	TGCGCCAGCAGCCAAGGTCATACTAGCTCTTCGGAGCAGTTCTTC
TRBJ2-2	TRBV9	NA	NA	CASSVDGNRNTGVLFF	TGTGCCAGCAGCGTAGATGGGAATCGCAACACCGGGGTGCTGTTTTTT
TRBJ2-2	TRBV5-4	NA	NA	CASSLKRGSGELFF	TGTGCCAGCAGCTTGAAGCGCGGATCCGGGGAGCTGTTTTTT
TRBJ2-4	TRBV7-8	NA	NA	CASSSDRRSNIQYF	TGTGCCAGCAGCTCAGACAGGCGTTCTAACATTCAGTACTTC
TRBJ2-6	TRBV12-1	NA	NA	CASSFSPEQGAGANVLTF	TGTGCCAGCAGCTTTTCCCCTGAACAGGGGGCTGGGGCCAACGTCCTGACTTTC
TRBJ1-5	TRBV6-5	NA	NA	CASKDGQGGNQPQHF	TGTGCCAGCAAAGACGGACAAGGTGGCAATCAGCCCCAGCATTTT
TRBJ1-5	TRBV6-2/TRBV6-3	TRBD1	NA	CASSYEPGQAGPGNQPQHF	TGTGCCAGCAGTTACGAACCCGGACAGGCGGGCCCGGGCAATCAGCCCCAGCATTTT
TRBJ1-2	TRBV3-1/TRBV3-2	TRBD1	NA	CASSQDNRGYGGYTF	TGTGCCAGCAGCCAAGATAACAGGGGGTATGGAGGCTACACCTTC
TRBJ2-7	TRBV6-1	TRBD1	NA	CASSDNRGPEQYF	TGTGCCAGCAGTGATAACAGGGGACCCGAGCAGTACTTC
TRBJ1-2	TRBV29-1	NA	NA	CSVRDQRQNYGYTF	TGCAGCGTCCGAGACCAGAGACAGAACTATGGCTACACCTTC
TRBJ2-3	TRBV9	TRBD2	NA	CASSSRTSANTQYF	TGTGCCAGCAGCTCTCGGACTAGCGCCAATACGCAGTATTTT
TRBJ2-7	TRBV6-5	TRBD1	once	CASKGQGAYEQYF	TGTGCCAGCAAGGGACAGGGGGCCTACGAGCAGTACTTC
TRBJ2-1	TRBV7-9	TRBD2	NA	CASSAYASGRATNEQFF	TGTGCCAGCAGCGCCTACGCTAGCGGGAGGGCCACCAATGAGCAGTTCTTC
TRBJ1-4	TRBV19	NA	NA	CASSNQGNNEKLFF	TGTGCCAGTAGTAACCAGGGGAATAATGAAAAACTGTTTTTT